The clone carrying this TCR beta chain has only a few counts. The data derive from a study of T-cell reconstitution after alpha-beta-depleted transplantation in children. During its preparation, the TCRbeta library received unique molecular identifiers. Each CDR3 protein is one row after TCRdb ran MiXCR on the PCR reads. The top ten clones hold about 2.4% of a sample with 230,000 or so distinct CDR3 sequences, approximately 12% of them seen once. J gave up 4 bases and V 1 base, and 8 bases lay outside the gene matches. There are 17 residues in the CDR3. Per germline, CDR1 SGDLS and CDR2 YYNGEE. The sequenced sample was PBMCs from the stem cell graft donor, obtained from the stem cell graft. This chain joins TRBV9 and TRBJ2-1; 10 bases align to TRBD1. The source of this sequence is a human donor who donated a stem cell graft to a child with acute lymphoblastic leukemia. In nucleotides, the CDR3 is TGTGCCAGCAGCGTACTTTCTTCGGGACAGGGGTACAATGAGCAGTTCTTC. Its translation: CASSVLSSGQGYNEQFF.